This entry lists 23 T cell receptor beta chains sequenced from one sample in a study of metastatic and nonmetastatic thyroid tumors. TCRdb reprocessed the PCR reads via MiXCR. The table lists some 34,000 clones, about 18% of them singletons. Thyroid surgery had not been preceded by any treatment in any patient. The source material was blood. The receptors were sampled from a female donor with papillary thyroid cancer or a benign thyroid nodule (not recorded which). Some clones in this sample may be carry-over from other donors' samples.

Sample share makes this clone medium-sized. The genes are TRBV27 and TRBJ2-1; 9 nucleotides match TRBD2. V was pared by 7 bases and J by 2 bases, with 9 bases of the junction left unmatched. Germline V gene lookup returns CDR1 MNHEY and CDR2 SMNVEV (reference sequence). The CDR3 is 16 amino acids. DNA for the CDR3: TGTGCCAGCAAGTTGGGAGCGGGAGGAACCTACAATGAGCAGTTCTTC. Its protein product is CASKLGAGGTYNEQFF.

This clone was counted at least ten times. The chain recombines TRBV30 with TRBJ2-7; D possibly corresponds to TRBD1 (6 bases). Germline-derived CDR1 and CDR2 are GTSNPN and SVGIG (reference sequence). V was pared by 5 bases and J by 4 bases, with 15 bases between. The CDR3 loop spans 13 amino acids. The CDR3 sequence: CAWRTLGAYEQYF. The CDR3 region has the DNA TGTGCCTGGCGGACTCTGGGGGCTTACGAGCAGTACTTC. Looking up the rest from reference TRBV30 and TRBJ2-7 gives the full variable domain: SQTIHQWPATLVQPVGSPLSLECTVEGTSNPNLYWYRQAAGRGLQLLFYSVGIGQISSEVPQNLSASRPQDRQFILSSKKLLLSDSGFYLCAWRTLGAYEQYFGPGTRLTVT.

This clone appeared many times. This rearrangement joins TRBV6-4 to TRBJ1-1; D remains ambiguous. With 2 bases removed from V and 5 bases from J, the gap between germline ends came to 12 bases. CDR1 is MRHNA, CDR2 SNTAGT, per germline. CDR3 size: 14 residues. CDR3 nucleotide sequence: TGTGCCAGCAGTGACGGGTATTCTGGGACTGAAGCTTTCTTT. Protein sequence: CASSDGYSGTEAFF.

This clone has a count of ten or more. The rearrangement uses TRBV12-3 or TRBV12-4 and TRBJ1-2; perhaps TRBD1 as D (5 bases). Deletions cut 6 bases from V and 2 bases from J, with 16 bases between. The CDR3 is 15 amino acids. CDR3 sequence (DNA): TGTGCCAGCAGCCCGCGATGGGGGTCGAACTATGGCTACACCTTC. Translation gives CASSPRWGSNYGYTF.

This clone was counted ten times or more. The chain is built from TRBV19 and TRBJ1-1; 7 bases align to TRBD1. Trimming at V came to 5 bases and at J to 10 bases, leaving 7 bases not matched to a gene. The CDR3 spans 12 residues. Germline CDR1 reads LNHDA; CDR2 reads SQIVND (reference sequence). CDR3 loop: CASSPGGGTAFF. The DNA for the CDR3 is TGTGCCAGTAGTCCAGGGGGAGGAACAGCTTTCTTT.

Worth noting for this clone: The conserved final phenylalanine or tryptophan is absent from the CDR3, which likely points to a read error. The chain recombines TRBV18 with TRBJ1-5; 7 bases are a match to TRBD1. CDR1 KGHSH and CDR2 LQKENI come from the germline V gene. The length of the CDR3 is 17 residues. The V gene end was trimmed by 3 bases and the J gene end by 0 bases; junction bases not matched to a gene: 8. CDR3: CASSPSTGTFSNQPQHS. CDR3 bases: TGTGCCAGCTCACCCTCGACAGGGACCTTTAGCAATCAGCCCCAGCATTCT.

This clone was counted ten times or more. The chain uses TRBV7-3 and TRBJ2-7; 8 bases align to TRBD1. The V segment lost 3 bases and the J segment 0 bases; nucleotides outside the gene matches: 10. The CDR3 sequence is 17 residues long. Germline values: CDR1 SGHTA, CDR2 FQGTGA. CDR3 DNA: TGTGCCAGCAGCTTCACGCAACGACAGGGGCCCTCCTACGAGCAGTACTTC. Translation: CASSFTQRQGPSYEQYF. Filled out from reference TRBV7-3 and TRBJ2-7, the complete variable domain reads GAGVSQTPSNKVTEKGKYVELRCDPISGHTALYWYRQSLGQGPEFLIYFQGTGAADDSGLPNDRFFAVRPEGSVSTLKIQRTERGDSAVYLCASSFTQRQGPSYEQYFGPGTRLTVT.

This clone was counted at least ten times. The chain couples TRBV2 to TRBJ2-3, with D possibly TRBD1 on 6 matching bases. The germline CDR1 and CDR2 sequences are SNHLY and FYNNEI. Trimming took 3 bases from V and 0 from J, leaving 13 bases between them. CDR3 length: 16 amino acids. This CDR3 reads CASSEEWDTSTDTQYF. The CDR3 region has the DNA TGTGCCAGCAGTGAGGAATGGGACACAAGCACAGATACGCAGTATTTT.

Judged by abundance, this clone is medium-sized. The chain links TRBV24-1 to TRBJ2-7; 7 bases are shared with TRBD1. CDR3 length equals 13 residues. With V trimmed by 3 bases and J by 9 bases, 7 bases remained unmatched. Germline loops: CDR1 KGHDR, CDR2 SFDVKD. The CDR3 nucleotides are TGTGCCACCAGTGATGCCGGGACAGTCGGGCAGTACTTC. Amino acids: CATSDAGTVGQYF.

This clone was observed at least ten times. The chain employs TRBV6-1 and TRBJ2-5, with 7 bases identical to TRBD1. The CDR3 runs 13 residues. The germline CDR1 and CDR2 sequences are MNHNS and SASEGT. The V gene end was trimmed by 9 bases and the J gene end by 3 bases; junction bases not matched to a gene: 7. CDR3 loop: CASRWGTEETQYF. The CDR3 DNA reads as TGTGCCAGTCGCTGGGGGACAGAAGAGACCCAGTACTTC.

This clone was recorded many times. The chain combines TRBV20-1 with TRBJ1-2, with D possibly matching TRBD1 (5 bases). This CDR3 has 13 residues. Between the trimmed V and J ends, which lost 7 bases and 5 bases, there was a span of 17 bases. CDR1 and CDR2 (germline): DFQATT, SNEGSKA (reference sequence). CDR3 sequence: CSGRVGQDYGYTF. The CDR3 DNA follows: TGCAGTGGACGAGTGGGGCAAGATTATGGCTACACCTTC.

This clone was observed many times. CDR3 in amino acids: CASSSLQGGTDTQYF. Here the CDR3 DNA reads TGTGCCAGCTCATCGCTCCAGGGCGGCACAGATACGCAGTATTTT. The rearrangement uses TRBV18 and TRBJ2-3, with TRBD1 as a possible D gene (5 bases). Trimming cost V 5 bases and J 1 base, with 13 bases left between them. The germline V gene has CDR1 KGHSH and CDR2 LQKENI. The CDR3 loop spans 15 amino acids.

This clone was picked up many times. This chain joins TRBV30 and TRBJ1-1; D may be TRBD1 (5 bases). Germline lookup yields CDR1 GTSNPN and CDR2 SVGIG (reference sequence). The CDR3 is 14 amino acids. V was clipped by 4 bases and J by 4 bases, with 16 bases between them. CDR3 sequence: CAWKFRGGSTEAFF. For the CDR3, the DNA is TGTGCCTGGAAATTCCGGGGGGGATCCACTGAAGCTTTCTTT.

This clone was found many times. The CDR3 region is CASSQDVGSYYGYTF. CDR3 DNA sequence: TGTGCCAGCAGCCAAGATGTCGGCAGCTACTATGGCTACACCTTC. This chain uses TRBV3-1 with TRBJ1-2; D not resolved. The ends were cut back, 0 bases at V and 3 bases at J, with 11 bases in the middle. In germline, CDR1 is LGHDT, CDR2 YNNKEL (reference sequence). The CDR3 loop spans 15 amino acids.

In DNA form, the CDR3 reads TGTGCCACCCGCCAACAGGCGGGCCCCTACGAGCAGTACTTC. Translated: CATRQQAGPYEQYF. The chain joins TRBV7-3 to TRBJ2-7; D tentatively fits TRBD1 or TRBD2 (5 bases each). CDR3 length equals 14 residues. V lost 10 bases to trimming and J lost 2 bases, with 18 bases between them. CDR1 is SGHTA, CDR2 FQGTGA, per germline.

This clone has more than one count but fewer than ten. A read error may account for a junction end that differs from germline. The rearrangement links TRBV6-2 or TRBV6-3 to TRBJ2-5; TRBD2 aligns across 11 bases. The CDR3 has 15 residues. CDR1 and CDR2 (germline): MNHEY, SVGEGT. The CDR3 sequence: CASSYSSGGEEAQYF. The DNA of the CDR3 is TGTGCCAGCAGTTACTCTAGCGGGGGGGAAGAGGCCCAGTACTTC.

This clone was seen ten or more times. This CDR3 is CASKRQGPSFYNSPLHF. The CDR3 DNA sequence: TGCGCCAGCAAAAGACAGGGCCCAAGCTTTTATAATTCACCCCTCCACTTT. The chain employs TRBV10-1 and TRBJ1-6, with TRBD1 identical over 7 bases. Germline V gene lookup returns CDR1 WNHNN and CDR2 SYGVQD (reference sequence). The V and J ends lost 7 bases and 4 bases, in that order; junction bases with no gene match: 13. CDR3 length equals 17 residues.

In its sample, this clone was seen many times. One base away lies a much larger clone, so this may be a sequencing read error. The DNA for the CDR3 is TGTGCCAGCAGTTTGGACAATGAGCAGTTCTTC. Protein: CASSLDNEQFF. The chain is built from TRBV27 and TRBJ2-1; D remains ambiguous. V was clipped by 3 bases and J by 5 bases, with 2 bases between them. In germline, CDR1 is MNHEY, CDR2 SMNVEV (reference sequence). The CDR3 has 11 amino acids.

This clone was counted between two and nine times. The genes are TRBV27 and TRBJ2-1; weak D call: TRBD2 (7 bases). Germline V gene data show CDR1 as MNHEY and CDR2 as SMNVEV (reference sequence). The CDR3 is made up of 14 amino acids. Trimming removed 2 bases from V and 5 bases from J, with 10 bases in between. CDR3: CASSLEGGNNEQFF. In DNA form, the CDR3 reads TGTGCCAGCAGTTTAGAGGGGGGGAACAATGAGCAGTTCTTC.

At least ten counts were recorded for this clone. V usage is TRBV5-1 and J usage is TRBJ1-2, with D maybe TRBD1 (6 bases). CDR1 and CDR2 from the germline V gene are SGHRS and YFSETQ. The CDR3 has 14 amino acids. Trimming took 4 bases from V and 8 from J, leaving 18 bases between them. The DNA of the CDR3 is TGCGCCAGCAGCATGGGGGGCCCGTCGGGCGGCTACACCTTC. This encodes CASSMGGPSGGYTF.

CDR3 amino acids: CASSQDSGNEQFF. CDR3 coding DNA: TGTGCCAGCAGCCAAGATTCAGGGAATGAGCAGTTCTTC. The V gene is TRBV3-1, the J gene TRBJ2-1; possibly TRBD1 for D (5 bases). In germline, CDR1 is LGHDT, CDR2 YNNKEL (reference sequence). Trimming stripped 0 bases from V and 7 bases from J, with 7 bases between. CDR3 length: 13 amino acids.

In this sample, this clone is medium-sized. The chain recombines TRBV12-3 or TRBV12-4 with TRBJ1-6; D might be TRBD1 (6 bases). The CDR3 totals 15 residues. V shed 2 bases and J shed 9 bases, with 14 bases lying between them. The CDR3 is CASSLTGTPFSPLHF. The CDR3 DNA reads TGTGCCAGCAGTTTAACAGGGACTCCCTTTTCACCCCTCCACTTT.

This clone has at least ten counts. The chain carries TRBV4-1 and TRBJ1-1; possibly TRBD1 for D (5 bases). Trimming pared 3 bases from V and 0 bases from J, leaving 8 bases between. The germline V gene encodes CDR1 MGHRA and CDR2 YSYEKL. The CDR3 has 14 amino acids. CDR3 sequence: CASSQGPLNTEAFF. CDR3 DNA sequence: TGCGCCAGCAGCCAGGGGCCACTGAACACTGAAGCTTTCTTT.